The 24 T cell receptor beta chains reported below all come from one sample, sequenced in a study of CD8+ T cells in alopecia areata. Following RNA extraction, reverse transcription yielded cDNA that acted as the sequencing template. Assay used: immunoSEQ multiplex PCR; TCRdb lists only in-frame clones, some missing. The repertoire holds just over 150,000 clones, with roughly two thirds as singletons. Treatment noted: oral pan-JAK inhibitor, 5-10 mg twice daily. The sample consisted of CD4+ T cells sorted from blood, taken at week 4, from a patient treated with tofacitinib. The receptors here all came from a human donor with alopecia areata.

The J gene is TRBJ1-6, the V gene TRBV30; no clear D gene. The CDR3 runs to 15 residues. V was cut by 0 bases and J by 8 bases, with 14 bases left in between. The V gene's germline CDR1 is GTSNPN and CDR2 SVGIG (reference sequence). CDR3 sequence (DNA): TGTGCCTGGAGTGTAAGGGCCAATAGCGATTCACCCCTCCACTTT. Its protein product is CAWSVRANSDSPLHF.

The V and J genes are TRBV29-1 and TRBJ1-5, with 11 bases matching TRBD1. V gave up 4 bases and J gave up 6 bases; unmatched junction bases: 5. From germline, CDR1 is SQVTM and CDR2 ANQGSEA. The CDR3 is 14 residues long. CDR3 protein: CSVGGQGAGQPQHF. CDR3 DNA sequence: TGCAGCGTTGGAGGACAGGGGGCAGGTCAGCCCCAGCATTTT.

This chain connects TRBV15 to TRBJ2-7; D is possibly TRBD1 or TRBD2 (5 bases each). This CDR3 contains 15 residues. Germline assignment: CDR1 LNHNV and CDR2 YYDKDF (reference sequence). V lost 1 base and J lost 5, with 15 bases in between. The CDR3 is CATSRGVGAVDEQYF. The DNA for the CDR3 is TGTGCCACCAGCAGAGGTGTCGGGGCGGTTGACGAGCAGTACTTC.

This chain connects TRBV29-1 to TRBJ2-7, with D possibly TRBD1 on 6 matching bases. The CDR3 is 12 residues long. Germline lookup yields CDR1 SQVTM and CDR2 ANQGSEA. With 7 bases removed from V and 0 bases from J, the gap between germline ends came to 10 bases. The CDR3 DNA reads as TGCAGCGCCCGGACAGCCTCCTACGAGCAGTACTTC. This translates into CSARTASYEQYF.

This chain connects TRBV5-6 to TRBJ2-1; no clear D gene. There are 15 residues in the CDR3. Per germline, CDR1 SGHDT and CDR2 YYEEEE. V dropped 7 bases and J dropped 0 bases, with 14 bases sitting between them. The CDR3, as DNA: TGTGCCAGCTCCTTGGGGTGGAGCTCCTACAATGAGCAGTTCTTC. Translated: CASSLGWSSYNEQFF.

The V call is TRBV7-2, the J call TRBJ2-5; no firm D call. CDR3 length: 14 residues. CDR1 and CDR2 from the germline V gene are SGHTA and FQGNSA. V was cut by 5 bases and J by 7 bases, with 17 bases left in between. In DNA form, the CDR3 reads TGTGCCAGCAGCCAATCAGTAGTAAGAGGGACCCAGTACTTC. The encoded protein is CASSQSVVRGTQYF.

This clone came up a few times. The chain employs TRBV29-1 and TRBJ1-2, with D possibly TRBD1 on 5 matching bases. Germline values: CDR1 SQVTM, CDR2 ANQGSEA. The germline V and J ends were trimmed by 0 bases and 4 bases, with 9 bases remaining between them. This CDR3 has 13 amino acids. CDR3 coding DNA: TGCAGCGTTGAAGATCGGGGGATCTATGGCTACACCTTC. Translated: CSVEDRGIYGYTF.

CDR3 amino acids: CSVSRRTGELFF. For the CDR3, the DNA is TGCAGCGTTAGTAGGAGAACCGGGGAGCTGTTTTTT. This rearrangement joins TRBV29-1 to TRBJ2-2; unclear D gene. With 5 bases removed from V and 5 bases from J, the gap between germline ends came to 9 bases. CDR1 SQVTM and CDR2 ANQGSEA come from the germline V gene. The CDR3 totals 12 residues.

The CDR3 sequence: CASLGQPNQPQHF. CDR3 bases: TGTGCCAGCCTGGGACAGCCTAATCAGCCCCAGCATTTT. The V gene is TRBV25-1, the J gene TRBJ1-5, with 7 positions matching TRBD1. Trimming cost V 8 bases and J 4 bases; bases outside gene matches: 5. The CDR3 extends over 13 amino acids. Germline V gene lookup returns CDR1 MGHDK and CDR2 SYGVNS.

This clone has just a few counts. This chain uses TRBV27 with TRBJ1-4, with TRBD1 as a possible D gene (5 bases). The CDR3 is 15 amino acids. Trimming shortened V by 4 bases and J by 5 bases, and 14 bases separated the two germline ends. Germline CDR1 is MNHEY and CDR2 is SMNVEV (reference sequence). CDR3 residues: CASSSTGAENEKLFF. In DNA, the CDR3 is TGTGCCAGCAGTTCTACTGGGGCTGAGAATGAAAAACTGTTTTTT.

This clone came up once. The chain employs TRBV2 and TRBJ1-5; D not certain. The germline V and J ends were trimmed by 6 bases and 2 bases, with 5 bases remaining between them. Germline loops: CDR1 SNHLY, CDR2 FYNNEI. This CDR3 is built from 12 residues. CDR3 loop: CASSSGNQPQHF. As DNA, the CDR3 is TGTGCCAGCAGCTCAGGCAATCAGCCCCAGCATTTT.

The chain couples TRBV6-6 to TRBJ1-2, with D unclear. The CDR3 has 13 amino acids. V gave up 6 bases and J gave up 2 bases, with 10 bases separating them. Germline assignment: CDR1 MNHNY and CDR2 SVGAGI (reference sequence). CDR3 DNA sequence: TGTGCCAGCAGCCTCCAGTCAAACTATGGCTACACCTTC. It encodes CASSLQSNYGYTF.

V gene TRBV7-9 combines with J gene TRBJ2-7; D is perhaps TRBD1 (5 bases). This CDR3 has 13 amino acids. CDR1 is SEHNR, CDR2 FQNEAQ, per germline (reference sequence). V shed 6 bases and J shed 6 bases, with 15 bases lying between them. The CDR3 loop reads CASSLSQGSEQYF. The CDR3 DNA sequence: TGTGCCAGCAGTCTTTCCCAGGGATCCGAGCAGTACTTC.

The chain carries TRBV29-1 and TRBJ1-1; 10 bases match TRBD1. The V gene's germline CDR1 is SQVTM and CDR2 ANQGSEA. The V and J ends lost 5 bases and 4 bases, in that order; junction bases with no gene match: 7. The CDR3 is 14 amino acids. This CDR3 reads CSVTRQGASTEAFF. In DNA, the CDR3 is TGCAGCGTTACTCGACAGGGGGCGAGCACTGAAGCTTTCTTT.

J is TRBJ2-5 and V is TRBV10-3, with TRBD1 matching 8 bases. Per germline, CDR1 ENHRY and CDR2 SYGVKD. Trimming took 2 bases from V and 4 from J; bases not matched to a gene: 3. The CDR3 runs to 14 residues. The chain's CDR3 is CAISEGQGAETQYF. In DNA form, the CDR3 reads TGTGCCATCAGTGAGGGCCAGGGGGCAGAGACCCAGTACTTC.

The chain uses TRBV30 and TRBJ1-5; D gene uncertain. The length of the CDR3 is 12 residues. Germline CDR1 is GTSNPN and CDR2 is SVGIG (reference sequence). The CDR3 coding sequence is TGTGCATGGGCAAATAGCAATCAGCCCCAGCATTTT. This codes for CAWANSNQPQHF. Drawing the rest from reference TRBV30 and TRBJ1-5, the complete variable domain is SQTIHQWPATLVQPVGSPLSLECTVEGTSNPNLYWYRQAAGRGLQLLFYSVGIGQISSEVPQNLSASRPQDRQFILSSKKLLLSDSGFYLCAWANSNQPQHFGDGTRLSIL.

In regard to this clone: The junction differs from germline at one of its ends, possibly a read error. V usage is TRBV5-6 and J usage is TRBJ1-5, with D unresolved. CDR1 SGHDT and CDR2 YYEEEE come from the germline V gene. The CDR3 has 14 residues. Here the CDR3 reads CASSARVRPQPEHF. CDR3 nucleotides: TGTGCCAGCAGCGCCCGGGTTAGGCCCCAGCCCGAGCATTTT.

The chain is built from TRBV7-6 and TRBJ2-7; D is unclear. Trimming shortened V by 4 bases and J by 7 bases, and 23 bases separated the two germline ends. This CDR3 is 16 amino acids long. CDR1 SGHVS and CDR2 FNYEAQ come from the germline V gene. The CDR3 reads CASSSSVGQVLGEQYF. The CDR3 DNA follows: TGTGCCAGCAGCTCGAGCGTCGGGCAGGTTTTGGGGGAGCAGTACTTC.

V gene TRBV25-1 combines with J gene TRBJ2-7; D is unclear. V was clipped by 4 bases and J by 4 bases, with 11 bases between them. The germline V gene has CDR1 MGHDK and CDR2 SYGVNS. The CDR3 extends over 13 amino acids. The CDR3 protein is CASSGFGIYEQYF. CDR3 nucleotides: TGTGCCAGCAGTGGGTTTGGAATTTACGAGCAGTACTTC.

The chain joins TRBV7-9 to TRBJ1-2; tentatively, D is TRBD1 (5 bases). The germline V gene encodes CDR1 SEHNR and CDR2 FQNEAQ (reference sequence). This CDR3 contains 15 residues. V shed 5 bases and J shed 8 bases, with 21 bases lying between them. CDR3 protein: CASSPSTVTMGGYTF. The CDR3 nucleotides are TGTGCCAGCAGCCCATCGACAGTAACAATGGGCGGCTACACCTTC.

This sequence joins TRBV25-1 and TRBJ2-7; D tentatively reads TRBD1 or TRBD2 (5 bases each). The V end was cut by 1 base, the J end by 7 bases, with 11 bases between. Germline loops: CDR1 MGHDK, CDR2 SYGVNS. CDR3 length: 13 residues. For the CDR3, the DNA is TGTGCCAGCAGTGAATTGGGGGTCGGGGAGCAGTACTTC. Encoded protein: CASSELGVGEQYF.

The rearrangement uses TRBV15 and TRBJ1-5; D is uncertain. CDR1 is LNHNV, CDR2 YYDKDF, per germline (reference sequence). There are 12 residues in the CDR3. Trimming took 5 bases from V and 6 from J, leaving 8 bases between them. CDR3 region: CATSDPGQPQHF. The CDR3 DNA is TGTGCCACCAGCGATCCCGGTCAGCCCCAGCATTTT.

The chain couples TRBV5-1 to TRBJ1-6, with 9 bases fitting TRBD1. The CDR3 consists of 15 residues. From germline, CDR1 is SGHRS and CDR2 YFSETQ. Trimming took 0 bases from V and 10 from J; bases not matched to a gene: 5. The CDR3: CASSLAGQGRSPLHF. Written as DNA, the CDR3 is TGCGCCAGCAGCTTGGCCGGACAGGGGAGATCACCCCTCCACTTT. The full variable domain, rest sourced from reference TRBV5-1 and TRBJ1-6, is KAGVTQTPRYLIKTRGQQVTLSCSPISGHRSVSWYQQTPGQGLQFLFEYFSETQRNKGNFPGRFSGRQFSNSRSEMNVSTLELGDSALYLCASSLAGQGRSPLHFGNGTRLTVT.

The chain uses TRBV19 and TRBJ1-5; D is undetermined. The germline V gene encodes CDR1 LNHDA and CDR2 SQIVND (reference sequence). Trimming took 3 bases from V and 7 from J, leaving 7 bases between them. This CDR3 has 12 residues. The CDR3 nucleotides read TGTGCCAGTAGTATGGGTTACCAGCCCCAGCATTTT. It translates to CASSMGYQPQHF.